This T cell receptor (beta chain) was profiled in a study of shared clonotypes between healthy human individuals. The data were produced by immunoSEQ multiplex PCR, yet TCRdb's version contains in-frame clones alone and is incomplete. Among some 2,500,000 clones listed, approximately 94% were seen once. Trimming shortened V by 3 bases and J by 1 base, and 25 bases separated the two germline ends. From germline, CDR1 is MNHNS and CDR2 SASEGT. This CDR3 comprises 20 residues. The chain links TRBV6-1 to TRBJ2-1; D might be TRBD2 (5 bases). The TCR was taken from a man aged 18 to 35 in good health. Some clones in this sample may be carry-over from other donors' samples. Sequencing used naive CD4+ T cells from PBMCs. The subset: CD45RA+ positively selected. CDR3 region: CASSDGGGPAWGISYNEQFF. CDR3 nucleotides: TGTGCCAGCAGTGATGGTGGAGGACCCGCATGGGGAATATCCTACAATGAGCAGTTCTTC.